The T cell receptor beta chain under discussion was sequenced for a study of T-cell memory formation after mild COVID-19 (dated by TCRdb to the early 2020s). For the study in its entirety: Most TCR sequence clusters were specific to one of the two donors. T-cell clones expanding and contracting after mild COVID-19 in two donors were tracked by longitudinal TCRalpha and TCRbeta repertoire sequencing. The cohort comprised two young, previously healthy adult volunteers, one female and one male. The full study reports these points: The study included only two mild cases, and larger cohorts that include severe cases with pre-infection samples were judged to be necessary. From day 15 to 85, contracting clones showed balanced CD4/CD8 phenotypes, whereas a second wave of clones that expanded from day 15 to 37 leaned towards CD4+. Some responding clones were found in pre-infection memory, which suggests that pre-existing cross-reactive memory T cells took part in the SARS-CoV-2 response. Whether the second-wave clones peaking on day 37 were SARS-CoV-2 specific was not confirmed. Contracting CD4+ clones appeared mostly in the CM and EM memory subsets, whereas CD8+ clones were enriched in EMRA.

The CDR3, cysteine through phenylalanine, is 11 amino acids long. Only the CDR3 part of the read is kept: 33 bases, read in frame from the first base. For CDR1 and CDR2, the germline V gene (reference sequence) lists SEHNR and FQNEAQ. V was cut back by 7 bases and J by 11 bases, leaving a gap of 14 bases between them. The instrument was an Illumina NovaSeq 6000. TCRalpha and TCRbeta cDNA libraries were built by 5'RACE with constant-segment primers, adding sample barcodes and unique molecular identifiers. Trizol reagent was used to extract RNA from every sample. Libraries were amplified in two PCR steps, with a second sample barcode and Illumina TruSeq adapters added in the second step. Sequencing of libraries was performed on an Illumina NovaSeq with 2 x 150 bp paired-end reads. The original pipeline was this. The reads were demultiplexed and collapsed into UMI-guided consensus sequences using migec v1.2.7. Using mixcr v2.1.11, UMI consensuses were aligned to TRA and TRB V and J templates and then assembled into clonotypes. Clonotypes were classified as expanded or contracted when called significant by both edgeR and NoisET, with noise models trained on biological replicates. For edgeR calls, the cutoffs were a false discovery rate-adjusted p below 0.01 and a log2 fold-change threshold of 1. As an exploratory analysis of dynamics, max-normalized trajectories of the 1000 most abundant clonotypes were examined with PCA combined with hierarchical clustering. Separately sequenced CD4+ and CD8+ repertoires were used to assign the CD4 or CD8 phenotype of responding clones. Clones were called with MiXCR by TCRdb after fastp trimmed the public reads at Q25, and only in-frame beta chains were retained. Rows with a matching CDR3 protein are joined into one entry that keeps the most common DNA and genes. TCRdb, not the authors, supplied the V and J calls. Present in this sample are fewer than 600,000 distinct CDR3 sequences, roughly 22% of which were seen just once. About 8.2% of the sample comes from the top ten.

As for this clonotype: Its antigen is still unknown. The record has no base qualities; no much larger clone is one base away.

Ficoll-Paque density gradient centrifugation was used to isolate PBMCs. The sequence joins TRBV7-9 to TRBJ2-5; the D gene cannot be named for sure. Sequenced: PBMCs or a T cell subset sorted from them (not recorded which). The sequence derives from an adult woman who had mild COVID-19 (a few samples of this study predate the infection). The sample titles of this study are shuffled in the database, so cell type and time point are left out; the donor was told from shared clones. The nucleotides read TGTGCCAGCACCCCCGGCGTTGGGCAGTACTTC. It specifies CASTPGVGQYF.